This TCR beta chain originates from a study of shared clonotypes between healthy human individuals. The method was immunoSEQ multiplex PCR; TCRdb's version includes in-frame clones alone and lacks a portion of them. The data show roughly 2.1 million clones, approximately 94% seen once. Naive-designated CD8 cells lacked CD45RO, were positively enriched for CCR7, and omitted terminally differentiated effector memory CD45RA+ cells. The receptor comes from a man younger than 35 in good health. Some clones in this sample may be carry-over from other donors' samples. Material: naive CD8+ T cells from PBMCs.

The CDR3 region is CASSQDSTGPTEAFF. CDR3 DNA: TGCGCCAGCAGCCAAGATTCGACAGGGCCCACTGAAGCTTTCTTT. The chain is built from TRBV4-3 and TRBJ1-1, with 7 bases identical to TRBD1. With V trimmed by 0 bases and J by 4 bases, 5 bases remained unmatched. CDR1 and CDR2 (germline): LGHNA, YSLEER. The CDR3 is made up of 15 amino acids.